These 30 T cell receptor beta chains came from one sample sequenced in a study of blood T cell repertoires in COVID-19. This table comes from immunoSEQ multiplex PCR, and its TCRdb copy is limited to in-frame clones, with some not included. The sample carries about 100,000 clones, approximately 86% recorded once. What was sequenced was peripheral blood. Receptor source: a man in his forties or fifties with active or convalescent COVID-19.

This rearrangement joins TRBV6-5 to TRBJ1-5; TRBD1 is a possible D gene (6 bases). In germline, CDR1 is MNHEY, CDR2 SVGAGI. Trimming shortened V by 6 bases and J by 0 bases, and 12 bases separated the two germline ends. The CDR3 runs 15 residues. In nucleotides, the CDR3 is TGTGCCAGCAGCCCCAGGGGTATTAGCAATCAGCCCCAGCATTTT. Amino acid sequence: CASSPRGISNQPQHF.

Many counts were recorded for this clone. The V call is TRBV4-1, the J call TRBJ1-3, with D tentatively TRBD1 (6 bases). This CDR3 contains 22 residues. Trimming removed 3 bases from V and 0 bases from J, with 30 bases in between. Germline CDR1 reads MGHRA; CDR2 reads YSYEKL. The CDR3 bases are TGCGCCAGCAGCCACCGCGTCCGGGACACCACCCAAGGCGGACTCTCTGGAAACACCATATATTTT. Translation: CASSHRVRDTTQGGLSGNTIYF.

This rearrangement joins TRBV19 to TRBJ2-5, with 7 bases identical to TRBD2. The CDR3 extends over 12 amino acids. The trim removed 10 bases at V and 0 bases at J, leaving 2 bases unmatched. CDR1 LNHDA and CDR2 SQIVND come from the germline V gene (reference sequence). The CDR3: CATTSDQETQYF. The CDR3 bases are TGTGCCACAACTAGCGACCAAGAGACCCAGTACTTC.

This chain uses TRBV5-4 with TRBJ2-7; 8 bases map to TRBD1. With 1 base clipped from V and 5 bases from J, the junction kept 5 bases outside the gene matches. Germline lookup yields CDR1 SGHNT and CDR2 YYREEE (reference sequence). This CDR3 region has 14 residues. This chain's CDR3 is CASSLNRGSDEQYF. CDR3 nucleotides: TGTGCCAGCAGCTTGAACAGGGGGTCGGACGAGCAGTACTTC.

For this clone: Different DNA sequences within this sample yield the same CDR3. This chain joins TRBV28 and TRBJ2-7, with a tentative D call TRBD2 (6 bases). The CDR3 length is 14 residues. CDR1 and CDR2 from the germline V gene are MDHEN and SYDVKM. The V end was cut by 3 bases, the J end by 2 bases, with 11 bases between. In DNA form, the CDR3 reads TGTGCCAGCAGTTTGGGAGGTGGTACCTACGAGCAGTACTTC. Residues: CASSLGGGTYEQYF.

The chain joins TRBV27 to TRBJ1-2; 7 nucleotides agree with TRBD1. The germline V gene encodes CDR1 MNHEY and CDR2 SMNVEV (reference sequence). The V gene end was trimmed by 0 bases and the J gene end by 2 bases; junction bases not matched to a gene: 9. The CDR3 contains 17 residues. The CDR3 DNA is TGTGCCAGCAGTTTATCCCCCGGGACAGTCAACAACTATGGCTACACCTTC. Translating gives CASSLSPGTVNNYGYTF.

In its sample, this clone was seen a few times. The CDR3, as DNA: TGCGCCAGCAGCGCCGGGACTAGCGGGAGGGCTACTAGATCCTACGAGCAGTACTTC. Translated, it gives CASSAGTSGRATRSYEQYF. The chain links TRBV5-1 to TRBJ2-7, with 16 bases matching TRBD2. Germline CDR1 is SGHRS and CDR2 is YFSETQ. Germline trimming cut 4 bases from V and 1 base from J; bases unmatched to any gene: 11. This CDR3 region has 19 residues.

The chain's CDR3 is CASSLSGGGSYGYTF. DNA for the CDR3: TGTGCCAGCAGCTTGTCAGGGGGCGGTAGCTATGGCTACACCTTC. The V and J genes are TRBV5-5 and TRBJ1-2; TRBD1 matches 8 bases. The ends lost 1 base at V and 4 bases at J; junction bases unmatched: 6. CDR1 and CDR2 from the germline V gene are SGHKS and YYEKEE (reference sequence). The CDR3 loop spans 15 amino acids.

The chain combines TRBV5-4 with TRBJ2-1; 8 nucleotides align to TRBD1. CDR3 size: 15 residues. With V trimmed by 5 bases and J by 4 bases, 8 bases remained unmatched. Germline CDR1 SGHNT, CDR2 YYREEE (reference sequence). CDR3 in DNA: TGTGCCAGCAGATGGGAGACAGGGGAATACAATGAGCAGTTCTTC. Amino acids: CASRWETGEYNEQFF.

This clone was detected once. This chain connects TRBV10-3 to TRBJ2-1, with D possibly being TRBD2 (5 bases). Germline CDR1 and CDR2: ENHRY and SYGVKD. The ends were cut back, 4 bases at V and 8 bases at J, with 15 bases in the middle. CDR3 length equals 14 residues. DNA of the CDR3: TGTGCCATCAGTGTGGCGGAGGATCTCGATGAGCAGTTCTTC. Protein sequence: CAISVAEDLDEQFF.

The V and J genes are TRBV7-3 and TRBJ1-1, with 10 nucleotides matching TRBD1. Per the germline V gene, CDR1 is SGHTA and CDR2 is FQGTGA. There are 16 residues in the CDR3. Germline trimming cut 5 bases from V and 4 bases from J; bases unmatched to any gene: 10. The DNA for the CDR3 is TGTGCCAGCAGCCCGTGGACAGGGGGAATTGCCACTGAAGCTTTCTTT. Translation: CASSPWTGGIATEAFF.

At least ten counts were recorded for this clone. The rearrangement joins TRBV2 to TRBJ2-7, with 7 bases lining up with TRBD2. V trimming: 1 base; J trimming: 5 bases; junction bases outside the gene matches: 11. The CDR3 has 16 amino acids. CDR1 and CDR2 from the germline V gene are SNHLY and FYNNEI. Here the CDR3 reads CASSEGGRAFSHEQYF. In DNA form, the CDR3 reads TGTGCCAGCAGTGAAGGAGGGAGGGCCTTTTCCCACGAGCAGTACTTC.

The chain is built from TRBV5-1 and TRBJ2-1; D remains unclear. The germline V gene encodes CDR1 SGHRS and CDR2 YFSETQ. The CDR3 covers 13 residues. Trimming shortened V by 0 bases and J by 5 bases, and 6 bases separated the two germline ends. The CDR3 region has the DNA TGCGCCAGCAGCTTGGGAGCTAACAATGAGCAGTTCTTC. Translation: CASSLGANNEQFF.

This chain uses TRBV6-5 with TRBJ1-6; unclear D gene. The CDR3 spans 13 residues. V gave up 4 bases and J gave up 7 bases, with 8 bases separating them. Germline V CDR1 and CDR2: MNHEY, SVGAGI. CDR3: CASSLEPNSPLHF. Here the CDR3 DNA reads TGTGCCAGCAGTTTGGAGCCGAATTCACCCCTCCACTTT.

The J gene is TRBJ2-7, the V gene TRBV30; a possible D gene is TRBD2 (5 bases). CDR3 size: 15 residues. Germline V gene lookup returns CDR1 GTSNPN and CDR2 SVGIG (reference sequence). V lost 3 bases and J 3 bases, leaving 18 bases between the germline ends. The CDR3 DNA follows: TGTGCCTGGAGCGCCGAGGACTCCTACCGCTACGAGCAGTACTTC. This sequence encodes CAWSAEDSYRYEQYF.

The CDR3 DNA sequence: TGTGCCTGGAGTGTCCCAGGGGGCGTCACCGGGGAGCTGTTTTTT. Translated: CAWSVPGGVTGELFF. The rearrangement joins TRBV30 to TRBJ2-2, with 8 bases fitting TRBD1. The length of the CDR3 is 15 residues. V shed 0 bases and J 4 bases; nucleotides not matched to a gene: 4. The germline CDR1 and CDR2 sequences are GTSNPN and SVGIG (reference sequence).

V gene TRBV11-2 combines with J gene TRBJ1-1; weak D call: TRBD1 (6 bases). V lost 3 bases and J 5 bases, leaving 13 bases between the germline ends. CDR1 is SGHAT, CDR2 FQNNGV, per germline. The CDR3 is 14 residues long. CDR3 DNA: TGTGCCAGCAGCTTCTTACAGGGAGGGACTGAAGCTTTCTTT. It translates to CASSFLQGGTEAFF.

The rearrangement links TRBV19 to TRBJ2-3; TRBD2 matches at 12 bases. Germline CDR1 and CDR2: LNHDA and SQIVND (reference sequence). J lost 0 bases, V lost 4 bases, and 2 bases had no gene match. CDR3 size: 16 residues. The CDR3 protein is CASSKGTSGSTDTQYF. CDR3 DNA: TGTGCCAGTAGTAAAGGGACTAGCGGGAGCACAGATACGCAGTATTTT.

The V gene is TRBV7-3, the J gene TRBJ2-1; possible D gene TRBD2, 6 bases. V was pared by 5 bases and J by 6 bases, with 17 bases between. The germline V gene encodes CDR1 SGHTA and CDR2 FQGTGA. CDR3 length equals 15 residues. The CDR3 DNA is TGTGCCAGCAGCCCCTCAGCGGGCGCAATCAATGAGCAGTTCTTC. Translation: CASSPSAGAINEQFF.

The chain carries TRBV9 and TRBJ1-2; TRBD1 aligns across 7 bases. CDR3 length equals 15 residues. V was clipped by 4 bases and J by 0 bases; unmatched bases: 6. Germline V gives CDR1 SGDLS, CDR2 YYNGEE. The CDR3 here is CASSSGTAANYGYTF. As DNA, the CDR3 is TGTGCCAGCAGCTCCGGGACAGCCGCTAACTATGGCTACACCTTC.

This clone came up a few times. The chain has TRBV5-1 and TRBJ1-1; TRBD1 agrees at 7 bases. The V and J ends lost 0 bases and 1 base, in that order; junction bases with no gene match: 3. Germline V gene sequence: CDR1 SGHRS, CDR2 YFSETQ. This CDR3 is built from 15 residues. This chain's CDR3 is CASSLGTGQNTEAFF. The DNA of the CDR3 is TGCGCCAGCAGCTTGGGGACAGGCCAGAACACTGAAGCTTTCTTT.

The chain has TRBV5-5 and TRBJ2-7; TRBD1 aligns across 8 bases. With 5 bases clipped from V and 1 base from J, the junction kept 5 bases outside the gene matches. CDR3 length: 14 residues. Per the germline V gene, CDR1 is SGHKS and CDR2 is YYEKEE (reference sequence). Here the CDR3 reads CASSGQGSSYEQYF. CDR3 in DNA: TGTGCCAGCAGTGGACAGGGCTCTTCCTACGAGCAGTACTTC.

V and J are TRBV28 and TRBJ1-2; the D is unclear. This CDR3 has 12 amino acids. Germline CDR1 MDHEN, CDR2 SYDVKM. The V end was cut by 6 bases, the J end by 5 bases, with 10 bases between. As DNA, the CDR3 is TGTGCCAGCAGGTCGGGGAGGTATGGCTACACCTTC. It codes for CASRSGRYGYTF.

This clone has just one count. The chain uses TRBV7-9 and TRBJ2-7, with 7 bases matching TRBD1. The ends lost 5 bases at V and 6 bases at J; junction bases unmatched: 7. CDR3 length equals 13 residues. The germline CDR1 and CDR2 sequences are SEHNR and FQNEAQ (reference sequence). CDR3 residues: CASSQEQGFEQYF. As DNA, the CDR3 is TGTGCCAGCAGCCAAGAACAGGGGTTCGAGCAGTACTTC. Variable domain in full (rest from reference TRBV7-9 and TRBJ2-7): DTGVSQNPRHKITKRGQNVTFRCDPISEHNRLYWYRQTLGQGPEFLTYFQNEAQLEKSRLLSDRFSAERPKGSFSTLEIQRTEQGDSAMYLCASSQEQGFEQYFGPGTRLTVT.

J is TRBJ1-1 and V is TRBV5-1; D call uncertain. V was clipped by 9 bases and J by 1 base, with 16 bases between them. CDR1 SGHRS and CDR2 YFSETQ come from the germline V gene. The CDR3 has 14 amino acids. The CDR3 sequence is CATNRGYGNTEAFF. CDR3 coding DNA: TGCGCCACGAATCGAGGGTATGGGAACACTGAAGCTTTCTTT.

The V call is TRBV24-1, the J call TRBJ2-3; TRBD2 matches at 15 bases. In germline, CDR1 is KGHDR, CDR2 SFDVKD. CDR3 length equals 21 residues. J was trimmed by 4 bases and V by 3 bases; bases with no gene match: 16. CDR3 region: CATSDQKGLAGGPGAPDTQYF. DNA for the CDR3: TGTGCCACCAGTGATCAAAAAGGACTAGCGGGAGGGCCGGGGGCTCCAGATACGCAGTATTTT.

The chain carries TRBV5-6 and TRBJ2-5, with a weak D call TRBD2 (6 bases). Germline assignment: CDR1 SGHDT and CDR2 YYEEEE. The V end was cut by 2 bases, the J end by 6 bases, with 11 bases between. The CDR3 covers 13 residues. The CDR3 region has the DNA TGTGCCAGCAGCTTCGGGGGAGCACAGACCCAGTACTTC. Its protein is CASSFGGAQTQYF.

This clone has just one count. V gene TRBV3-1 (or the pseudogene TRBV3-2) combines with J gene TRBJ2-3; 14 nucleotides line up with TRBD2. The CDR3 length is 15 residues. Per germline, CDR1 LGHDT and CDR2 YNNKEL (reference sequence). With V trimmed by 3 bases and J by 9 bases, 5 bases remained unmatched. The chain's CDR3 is CASSHGTSGRGTQYF. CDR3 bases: TGTGCCAGCAGCCACGGGACTAGCGGGAGAGGGACGCAGTATTTT.

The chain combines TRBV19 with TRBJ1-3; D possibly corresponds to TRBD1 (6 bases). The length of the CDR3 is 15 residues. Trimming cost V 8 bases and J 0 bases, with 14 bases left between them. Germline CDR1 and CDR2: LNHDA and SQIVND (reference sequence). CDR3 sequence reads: CASSTQGYSGNTIYF. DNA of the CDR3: TGTGCCAGTTCGACCCAGGGGTACTCTGGAAACACCATATATTTT.

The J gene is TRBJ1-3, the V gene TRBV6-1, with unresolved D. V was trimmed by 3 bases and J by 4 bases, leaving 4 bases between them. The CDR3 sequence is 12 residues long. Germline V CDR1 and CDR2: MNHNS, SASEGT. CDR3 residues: CASSDTGNTIYF. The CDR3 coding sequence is TGTGCCAGCAGTGACACAGGAAACACCATATATTTT.